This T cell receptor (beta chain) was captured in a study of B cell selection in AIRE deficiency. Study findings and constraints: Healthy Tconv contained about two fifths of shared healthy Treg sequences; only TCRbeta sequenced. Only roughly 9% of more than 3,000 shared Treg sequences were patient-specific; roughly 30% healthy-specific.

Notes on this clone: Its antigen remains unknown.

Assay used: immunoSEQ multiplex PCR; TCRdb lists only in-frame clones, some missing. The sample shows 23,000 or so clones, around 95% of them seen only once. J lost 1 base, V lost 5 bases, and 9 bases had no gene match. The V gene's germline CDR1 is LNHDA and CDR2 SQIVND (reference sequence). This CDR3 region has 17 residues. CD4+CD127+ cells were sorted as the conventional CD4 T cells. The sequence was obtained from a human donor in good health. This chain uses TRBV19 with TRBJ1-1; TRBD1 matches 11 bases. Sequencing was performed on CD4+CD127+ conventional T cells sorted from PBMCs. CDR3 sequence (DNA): TGTGCCAGTAGTTCCCCGGACAGGGGGCGAGGGAACACTGAAGCTTTCTTT. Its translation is CASSSPDRGRGNTEAFF. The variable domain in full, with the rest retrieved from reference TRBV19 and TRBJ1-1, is DGGITQSPKYLFRKEGQNVTLSCEQNLNHDAMYWYRQDPGQGLRLIYYSQIVNDFQKGDIAEGYSVSREKKESFPLTVTSAQKNPTAFYLCASSSPDRGRGNTEAFFGQGTRLTVV.